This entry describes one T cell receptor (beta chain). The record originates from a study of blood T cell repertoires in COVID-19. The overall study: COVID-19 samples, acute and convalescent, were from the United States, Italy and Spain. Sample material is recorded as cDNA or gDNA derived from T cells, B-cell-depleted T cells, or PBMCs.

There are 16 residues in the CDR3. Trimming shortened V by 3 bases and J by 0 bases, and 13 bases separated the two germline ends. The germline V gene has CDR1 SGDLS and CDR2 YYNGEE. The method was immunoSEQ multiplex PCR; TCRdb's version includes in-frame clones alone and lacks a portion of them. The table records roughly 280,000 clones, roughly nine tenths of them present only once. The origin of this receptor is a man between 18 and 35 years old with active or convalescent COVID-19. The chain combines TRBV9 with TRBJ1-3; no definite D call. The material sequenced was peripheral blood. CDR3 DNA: TGTGCCAGCAGCGGAAAACAGCAATACTCTGGAAACACCATATATTTT. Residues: CASSGKQQYSGNTIYF.